This T cell receptor beta chain is drawn from a study of cytomegalovirus exposure and HLA in healthy donors. Study-level information: Drawn from HLA-typed donors, around 85 million unique TCRs were held in an early data release.

Turning to this clone: No antigen is known for it.

The study ran its PCR with 60 Vbeta and 13 Jbeta primers. Generated by immunoSEQ multiplex PCR, the TCRdb table keeps only in-frame clones and is missing some. The table records around 150,000 clones, roughly 80% of them present only once. Germline loops: CDR1 SGHVS, CDR2 FQNEAQ. This CDR3 spans 15 amino acids. V gave up 5 bases and J gave up 6 bases; unmatched junction bases: 13. Study-level results: Later analysis found that TCR beta chains associated with HLA were more clonally expanded than other, equally common chains. CMV serostatus stood as the only immune exposure information on hand.

The source of this sequence is a female donor in good health and CMV-seronegative. The chain uses TRBV7-8 and TRBJ2-7, with 7 bases aligning to TRBD2. Sequences were obtained from PBMCs. The CDR3 loop is CASSRAGVSGVEQYF. CDR3 in DNA: TGTGCCAGCAGCCGGGCGGGGGTCAGCGGGGTCGAGCAGTACTTC.